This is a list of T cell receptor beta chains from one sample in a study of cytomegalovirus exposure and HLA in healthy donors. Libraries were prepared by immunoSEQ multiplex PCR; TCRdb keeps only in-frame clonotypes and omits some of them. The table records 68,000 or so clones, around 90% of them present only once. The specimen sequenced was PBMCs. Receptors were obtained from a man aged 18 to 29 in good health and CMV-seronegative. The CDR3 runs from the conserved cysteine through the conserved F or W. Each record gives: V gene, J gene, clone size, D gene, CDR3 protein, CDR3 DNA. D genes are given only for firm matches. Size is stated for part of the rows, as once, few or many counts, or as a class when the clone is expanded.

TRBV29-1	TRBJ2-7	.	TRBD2	CSVTPTSGTYEQYF	TGCAGCGTCACCCCGACTAGCGGGACCTACGAGCAGTACTTC
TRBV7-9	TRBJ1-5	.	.	CASSLSGQAQPQHF	TGTGCCAGCAGCTTGTCAGGGCAGGCTCAGCCCCAGCATTTT
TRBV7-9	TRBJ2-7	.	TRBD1	CASSFTTGTGTYEQYF	TGTGCCAGCAGCTTCACGACGGGGACAGGAACCTACGAGCAGTACTTC
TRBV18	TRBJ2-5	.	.	CASSPTPVETQYF	TGTGCCAGCTCACCAACCCCGGTTGAGACCCAGTACTTC
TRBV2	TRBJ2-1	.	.	CASTPYNEQFF	TGTGCCAGCACCCCGTACAATGAGCAGTTCTTC
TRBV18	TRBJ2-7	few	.	CASSPFTTAGVHEQYF	TGTGCCAGCTCACCATTTACTACCGCAGGGGTACACGAGCAGTACTTC
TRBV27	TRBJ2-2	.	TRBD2	CASSLFTGTSGPSGELFF	TGTGCCAGCAGTTTATTTACCGGGACTAGCGGACCATCCGGGGAGCTGTTTTTT
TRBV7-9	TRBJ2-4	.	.	CASSLYKQFGKNIQYF	TGTGCCAGCAGCTTATACAAACAGTTTGGCAAAAACATTCAGTACTTC
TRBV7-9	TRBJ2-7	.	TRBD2	CASSFKAGGYEQYF	TGTGCCAGCAGCTTCAAAGCGGGAGGCTACGAGCAGTACTTC
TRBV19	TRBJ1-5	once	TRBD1	CASSPDRGGQPQHF	TGTGCCAGTAGTCCGGACAGGGGTGGTCAGCCCCAGCATTTT